Sequencing of this T cell receptor beta chain was carried out in a study of cytomegalovirus exposure and HLA in healthy donors. Study summary: Earlier sequencing of approximately 200 million T cells yielded 90 million to 140 million unique TCR beta sequences.

Unmatched junction bases numbered 13, after V lost 4 bases and J lost 2 bases. Per the germline V gene, CDR1 is SGHRS and CDR2 is YFSETQ. The length of the CDR3 is 19 residues. Overall study findings and caveats: Later analysis showed most CMV-associated TCR beta chains appearing HLA-restricted. In a later analysis, at a false discovery rate of 0.05, over 15,000 TCR beta sequences were associated with HLA alleles.

With respect to this clone: What it binds is not known.

Donors showed nominal health when sampled, although they likely had unrecorded immune exposures. In the PCR, 60 Vbeta and 13 Jbeta primers were used. Clones were sequenced by immunoSEQ multiplex PCR, and TCRdb holds only the in-frame ones, with some missing. The sample has roughly 95,000 clones; about four fifths are singletons. This TCR came from a man aged 25-45 years in good health and CMV-seropositive. The V and J genes are TRBV5-1 and TRBJ2-6; 9 bases match TRBD1. Sequencing used PBMCs. The CDR3 loop is CASSPGRDREDAGANVLTF. The CDR3 nucleotides read TGCGCCAGCAGCCCGGGTCGGGACAGGGAGGACGCTGGGGCCAACGTCCTGACTTTC.